This T cell receptor (beta chain) was identified in a study of blood T cell repertoires in COVID-19. Sequenced by immunoSEQ multiplex PCR; TCRdb stores in-frame clones only, minus some. The sample holds approximately 35,000 clones, roughly 85% seen once. With 0 bases removed from V and 0 bases from J, the gap between germline ends came to 15 bases. Germline V gene lookup returns CDR1 SGHRS and CDR2 YFSETQ. This CDR3 is 17 amino acids long. The rearrangement links TRBV5-1 to TRBJ1-1; no firm D call. The source material was peripheral blood. This receptor was obtained from a man aged 55 to 69 with active COVID-19. The CDR3 DNA follows: TGCGCCAGCAGCTTGGTCCTCATGGAGGGTGTGAACACTGAAGCTTTCTTT. This translates into CASSLVLMEGVNTEAFF.